A single sample gave rise to the 31 T cell receptor beta chains below, sequenced in a study of Ad26.COV2.S vaccination and SARS-CoV-2 variants. Clones were sequenced by immunoSEQ multiplex PCR, and TCRdb holds only the in-frame ones, with some missing. The sample shows around 250,000 clones, around nine tenths of them seen only once. The treatment was: about 20 received Ad26.COV2.S at low or high dose, single or two shots; about 5 received placebo; per-sample allocation not given. The samples date from day 63 after the first vaccine or placebo injection. The sample here was peripheral blood, taken in a trial of Ad26.COV2.S vaccine versus placebo. These receptors came from a person aged 18-65 years who received the Ad26.COV2.S COVID-19 vaccine or a placebo.

The chain links TRBV4-1 to TRBJ1-2, with TRBD1 matching 8 bases. Germline V gene lookup returns CDR1 MGHRA and CDR2 YSYEKL. Trimming took 1 base from V and 7 from J; bases not matched to a gene: 11. The CDR3 length is 16 residues. DNA of the CDR3: TGCGCCAGCAGCCAAGCCGTTCCCAGGGGGCTTACTGGCTACACCTTC. It yields the protein CASSQAVPRGLTGYTF.

The chain links TRBV5-6 to TRBJ1-5; 8 positions match TRBD1. V trimming: 2 bases; J trimming: 2 bases; junction bases outside the gene matches: 9. The CDR3 is 17 residues long. Germline CDR1 reads SGHDT; CDR2 reads YYEEEE. CDR3 sequence reads: CASSFFTTGGRNQPQHF. In DNA, the CDR3 is TGTGCCAGCAGCTTTTTCACCACAGGGGGTCGCAATCAGCCCCAGCATTTT.

The V and J genes are TRBV9 and TRBJ1-1, with D unclear. V was trimmed by 0 bases and J by 0 bases, leaving 3 bases between them. The CDR3 totals 13 residues. The germline V gene encodes CDR1 SGDLS and CDR2 YYNGEE. The CDR3 loop is CASSVEVNTEAFF. CDR3 nucleotide sequence: TGTGCCAGCAGCGTAGAAGTGAACACTGAAGCTTTCTTT.

The gene calls are TRBV19 and TRBJ1-5, with TRBD1 matching over 9 bases. The V gene's germline CDR1 is LNHDA and CDR2 SQIVND (reference sequence). The CDR3 runs 19 residues. Trimming cost V 3 bases and J 0 bases; bases outside gene matches: 12. The CDR3 DNA reads as TGTGCCAGTAGTATTGGAGTTGGGACAGGGAGTTATAGCAATCAGCCCCAGCATTTT. This codes for CASSIGVGTGSYSNQPQHF.

This clone was counted once. V usage is TRBV4-2 and J usage is TRBJ1-2, with D tentatively TRBD1 (5 bases). V was shortened by 0 bases and J by 5 bases, with 25 bases between the two germline ends. Germline V gene sequence: CDR1 LGHNA, CDR2 YNFKEQ. The CDR3 loop spans 19 amino acids. CDR3 sequence reads: CASSQDGLSVSAGRYGYTF. The CDR3 coding sequence is TGTGCCAGCAGCCAAGATGGGTTAAGTGTGAGTGCAGGGCGGTATGGCTACACCTTC.

The chain is built from TRBV7-9 and TRBJ2-7; D ambiguous. Germline CDR1 SEHNR, CDR2 FQNEAQ (reference sequence). The CDR3 is made up of 14 amino acids. V was trimmed by 1 base and J by 2 bases, leaving 9 bases between them. The CDR3 DNA reads as TGTGCCAGCAGCTTAGGCGGCAGCACCTACGAGCAGTACGTC. This sequence encodes CASSLGGSTYEQYV.

The rearrangement links TRBV5-1 to TRBJ2-3; 7 nucleotides match TRBD1. V was pared by 0 bases and J by 5 bases, with 3 bases of the junction left unmatched. CDR1 is SGHRS, CDR2 YFSETQ, per germline. This CDR3 is built from 14 residues. CDR3 sequence: CASSLGRGQDTQYF. The CDR3 DNA is TGCGCCAGCAGCTTGGGAAGGGGGCAAGATACGCAGTATTTT.

J is TRBJ2-7 and V is TRBV18; 7 nucleotides align to TRBD1. V dropped 3 bases and J dropped 1; count of bases not matched to a gene: 0. The CDR3 runs 13 residues. Germline V gene sequence: CDR1 KGHSH, CDR2 LQKENI. DNA of the CDR3: TGTGCCAGCTCACCGACAGGGTCCTACGAGCAGTACGTC. Protein product: CASSPTGSYEQYV.

In this sample, this clone turned up once. The chain couples TRBV7-9 to TRBJ2-1, with 12 positions matching TRBD2. Germline V lookup: CDR1 SEHNR, CDR2 FQNEAQ (reference sequence). V lost 5 bases to trimming and J lost 4 bases; unmatched junction nucleotides: 12. The length of the CDR3 is 18 residues. The CDR3: CASSPTPGLAGKYNEQFF. The CDR3 DNA is TGTGCCAGCAGCCCGACCCCTGGACTAGCGGGGAAATACAATGAGCAGTTCTTC.

The chain couples TRBV5-8 to TRBJ1-5; D possibly corresponds to TRBD1 (6 bases). The CDR3 has 17 residues. The germline V and J ends were trimmed by 0 bases and 4 bases, with 17 bases remaining between them. The V gene's germline CDR1 is SGHTS and CDR2 YDEGEE. The CDR3 sequence: CASSLEGRGVSNQPQHF. In DNA, the CDR3 is TGTGCCAGCAGCTTGGAGGGCAGGGGTGTTTCGAATCAGCCCCAGCATTTT.

DNA of the CDR3: TGTGCCAGCAGTCGGGTCTCGAACACTGAAGCTTTCTTT. Translation: CASSRVSNTEAFF. The chain employs TRBV6-5 and TRBJ1-1; D ambiguous. The CDR3 length is 13 residues. Germline CDR1 MNHEY, CDR2 SVGAGI. Trimming took 5 bases from V and 1 from J, leaving 8 bases between them.

This chain joins TRBV9 and TRBJ2-7; 8 nucleotides align to TRBD2. Germline CDR1 SGDLS, CDR2 YYNGEE. Germline trimming cut 0 bases from V and 4 bases from J; bases unmatched to any gene: 9. The CDR3 has 16 residues. CDR3 nucleotides: TGTGCCAGCAGCGTAGACCCGGGGCGGGGGGAATACGAGCAGTACTTC. Its translation is CASSVDPGRGEYEQYF.

J is TRBJ2-7 and V is TRBV7-2, with 8 bases identical to TRBD1. The CDR3 contains 15 residues. Losses at the gene ends were 2 bases for V and 5 bases for J; bases not matched to a gene: 8. Per the germline V gene, CDR1 is SGHTA and CDR2 is FQGNSA. The CDR3 DNA reads TGTGCCAGCAGCTTAACCTCAGGACAGGGCAACGAGCAGTACTTC. This encodes CASSLTSGQGNEQYF.

The V and J genes are TRBV7-6 and TRBJ1-1; D might be TRBD1 (6 bases). V lost 1 base and J lost 7, with 25 bases in between. The germline V gene has CDR1 SGHVS and CDR2 FNYEAQ. There are 18 residues in the CDR3. CDR3 sequence: CASSLGEQGTVGRVEAFF. CDR3 sequence (DNA): TGTGCCAGCAGCTTAGGGGAACAGGGTACCGTAGGAAGGGTTGAAGCTTTCTTT.

This sequence joins TRBV28 and TRBJ1-2; 10 bases are shared with TRBD1. The CDR3 runs to 15 residues. J gave up 3 bases and V 5 bases, and 6 bases lay outside the gene matches. CDR1 MDHEN and CDR2 SYDVKM come from the germline V gene. CDR3 amino acids: CASSPRTGGYYGYTF. CDR3 in DNA: TGTGCCAGCAGTCCACGGACAGGGGGTTACTATGGCTACACCTTC.

About this clone itself: Other nucleotide sequences from this sample produce the same CDR3. The gene calls are TRBV12-3 or TRBV12-4 and TRBJ2-7; D may be TRBD2 (6 bases). This CDR3 is built from 13 residues. Trimming pared 1 base from V and 4 bases from J, leaving 8 bases between. CDR3 DNA sequence: TGTGCCAGCAGTTTAGGGACTAATTACGAGCAGTACGTC. Amino acid sequence: CASSLGTNYEQYV.

The chain combines TRBV19 with TRBJ2-3; 15 bases map to TRBD2. This CDR3 comprises 20 residues. Germline CDR1 LNHDA, CDR2 SQIVND (reference sequence). The V segment lost 5 bases and the J segment 2 bases; nucleotides outside the gene matches: 14. CDR3 coding DNA: TGTGCCAGTAGTCCTCAGGGACTAGCGGGAGGAAAGGGGGCCACAGATACGCAGTATTTT. Translating it yields CASSPQGLAGGKGATDTQYF. Drawing the rest from reference TRBV19 and TRBJ2-3, the complete variable domain is DGGITQSPKYLFRKEGQNVTLSCEQNLNHDAMYWYRQDPGQGLRLIYYSQIVNDFQKGDIAEGYSVSREKKESFPLTVTSAQKNPTAFYLCASSPQGLAGGKGATDTQYFGPGTRLTVL.

The chain recombines TRBV12-3 or TRBV12-4 with TRBJ1-1; D not certain. The V end was cut by 3 bases, the J end by 6 bases, with 5 bases between. The length of the CDR3 is 11 residues. In DNA form, the CDR3 reads TGTGCCAGCAGTTTTGGCCCTGAAGCTTTCTTT. Its translation: CASSFGPEAFF.

The chain links TRBV4-1 to TRBJ2-1; D call uncertain. CDR3 length equals 14 residues. V dropped 0 bases and J dropped 3 bases, with 6 bases sitting between them. The germline V gene encodes CDR1 MGHRA and CDR2 YSYEKL. CDR3 coding DNA: TGCGCCAGCAGCCAAGATACGAACTACAATGAGCAGTTCTTC. Encoded protein: CASSQDTNYNEQFF.

The chain carries TRBV6-1 and TRBJ2-7; 9 bases line up with TRBD1. The J segment lost 6 bases and the V segment lost 2 bases, leaving 8 bases of the junction unmatched. Germline CDR1 is MNHNS and CDR2 is SASEGT. CDR3 length: 15 residues. CDR3 DNA: TGTGCCAGCAGTGAATCCCGGACAGGGGCTAGCGAGCAGTACTTC. Residues: CASSESRTGASEQYF.

The chain combines TRBV11-1 with TRBJ2-3, with no clear D. Germline-derived CDR1 and CDR2 are SGHAT and FQDESV (reference sequence). This CDR3 has 11 amino acids. V was pared by 5 bases and J by 2 bases, with 2 bases between. CDR3 in DNA: TGTGCCAGCAGCCACACAGATACGCAGTATTTT. It specifies CASSHTDTQYF.

This clone appeared a few times. The CDR3 DNA sequence: TGTGCCAGCAGCCGAGACAGGGCCTTTAATGAAAAACTGTTTTTT. Translating it yields CASSRDRAFNEKLFF. The J gene is TRBJ1-4, the V gene TRBV7-8, with 7 positions matching TRBD1. The CDR3 is made up of 15 amino acids. Looked up from germline, CDR1 is SGHVS and CDR2 is FQNEAQ. J was trimmed by 4 bases and V by 5 bases; bases with no gene match: 7.

This clone showed up just once. This chain uses TRBV27 with TRBJ1-2; D not certain. CDR3 size: 15 residues. Trimming stripped 3 bases from V and 0 bases from J, with 11 bases between. CDR1 and CDR2 from the germline V gene are MNHEY and SMNVEV (reference sequence). CDR3 protein: CASSFSGSANYGYTF. The CDR3 DNA reads TGTGCCAGCAGTTTCTCAGGATCTGCTAACTATGGCTACACCTTC.

About this clone: This CDR3 is also generated by other DNA sequences in the sample. The chain joins TRBV11-2 to TRBJ1-4, with 7 bases lining up with TRBD1. V lost 2 bases to trimming and J lost 4 bases; unmatched junction nucleotides: 1. The germline gives CDR1 SGHAT, CDR2 FQNNGV. The CDR3 runs 14 residues. Here the CDR3 reads CASSLNRGNEKLFF. The CDR3 DNA reads as TGTGCCAGCAGCTTAAACAGGGGTAATGAAAAACTGTTTTTT.

This rearrangement joins TRBV4-3 to TRBJ2-3; D is uncertain. Trimming removed 2 bases at V and 0 bases at J, with 9 bases between. Per the germline V gene, CDR1 is LGHNA and CDR2 is YSLEER. The CDR3 length is 15 residues. The CDR3 nucleotides read TGCGCCAGCAGCCAACAAGTCTCTAGCACAGATACGCAGTATTTT. Amino acids: CASSQQVSSTDTQYF.

Only one count was recorded for this clone. V usage is TRBV18 and J usage is TRBJ2-7; 13 positions match TRBD2. CDR1 and CDR2 (germline): KGHSH, LQKENI. With V trimmed by 2 bases and J by 5 bases, 0 bases remained unmatched. This CDR3 spans 14 amino acids. The CDR3 nucleotides are TGTGCCAGCTCACCAGGACTAGCGGGAGACGAGCAGTACGTC. Its protein is CASSPGLAGDEQYV.

The chain couples TRBV16 to TRBJ1-5, with D hard to call. Per the germline V gene, CDR1 is KGHSY and CDR2 is FQNENV. The CDR3 contains 16 residues. V lost 0 bases and J lost 7, with 16 bases in between. CDR3 amino acids: CASSQSNPGVRQPQHF. The DNA of the CDR3 is TGTGCCAGCAGCCAATCGAACCCAGGAGTACGACAGCCCCAGCATTTT.

This clone was seen more than once but under ten times. The CDR3 protein is CASSLFSSAVTYNSPLHF. CDR3 DNA: TGTGCCAGCAGTTTATTTTCCTCGGCTGTGACCTATAATTCACCCCTCCACTTT. The chain uses TRBV27 and TRBJ1-6, with D unclear. The germline V gene encodes CDR1 MNHEY and CDR2 SMNVEV (reference sequence). The V and J ends lost 1 base and 2 bases respectively, with 15 bases between them. The CDR3 runs 18 residues.

V gene TRBV11-2 combines with J gene TRBJ2-5, with 14 bases fitting TRBD2. Trimming took 3 bases from V and 6 from J; bases not matched to a gene: 6. The CDR3 spans 16 residues. CDR1 and CDR2 (germline): SGHAT, FQNNGV. CDR3 in amino acids: CASSFETSGRGKTQYF. The CDR3 DNA reads as TGTGCCAGCAGCTTCGAGACTAGCGGGAGGGGGAAGACCCAGTACTTC.

The rearrangement uses TRBV11-3 and TRBJ2-5; possibly TRBD1 for D (7 bases). Germline values: CDR1 SGHNT, CDR2 YENEEA. Trimming removed 5 bases at V and 2 bases at J, with 15 bases between. This CDR3 has 15 residues. CDR3 amino acids: CASSRGGGIQETQYF. CDR3 bases: TGTGCCAGCAGCAGAGGAGGGGGCATACAAGAGACCCAGTACTTC.

The J gene is TRBJ2-1, the V gene TRBV7-3; the match to TRBD2 covers 7 bases. In germline, CDR1 is SGHTA, CDR2 FQGTGA. The CDR3 extends over 15 amino acids. The junction had 4 bases not matched to a gene; V was cut back by 0 bases and J by 5 bases. CDR3 region: CASSLTSGVNNEQFF. The DNA of the CDR3 is TGTGCCAGCAGCTTAACGAGCGGGGTGAACAATGAGCAGTTCTTC.